This entry lists 25 T cell receptor beta chains sequenced from one sample in a study of glioma-infiltrating T cells. The iRepertoire nested amplicon-rescue multiplex PCR amplified TCR alpha and beta CDR3s from RNA. Each CDR3 protein is one row after TCRdb ran MiXCR on the multiplex PCR reads. Of roughly 200,000 distinct CDR3 sequences listed, approximately 30% were seen once; the top ten hold 20% to 25%. The specimen was glioma tissue, nonneoplastic brain tissue, or PBMCs (not recorded which). The source of these receptors is a human donor with low-grade glioma or glioblastoma, undergoing nonglioma brain surgery, or in good health (not recorded which).

With respect to this clonotype: A read error may be the cause here, since a much bigger clone is one base away. The rearrangement uses TRBV12-3 or TRBV12-4 and TRBJ1-6, with D unclear. This CDR3 contains 14 residues. Trimming left V 3 bases short and J 10 bases short, with 13 bases between. CDR3 bases: TGTGCCAGCAGTTTCGAAAGGGTAGGATCACCCCTCCACTTT. Its protein product is CASSFERVGSPLHF.

At least ten counts were recorded for this clonotype. V gene TRBV27 combines with J gene TRBJ2-5; TRBD2 agrees at 13 bases. The CDR3 loop spans 18 amino acids. V dropped 2 bases and J dropped 9; count of bases not matched to a gene: 15. Germline loops: CDR1 MNHEY, CDR2 SMNVEV (reference sequence). Written as DNA, the CDR3 is TGTGCCAGCAGTTTAATCCCCGGGACTAGCGGGGCTCAAGGGGCCCAGTACTTC. Translating it yields CASSLIPGTSGAQGAQYF.

This clonotype was detected many times. The chain recombines TRBV25-1 with TRBJ1-2; 7 bases are shared with TRBD1. Looked up from germline, CDR1 is MGHDK and CDR2 is SYGVNS. The junction had 3 bases not matched to a gene; V was cut back by 3 bases and J by 2 bases. The CDR3 runs to 14 residues. The CDR3 is CASSETGRNYGYTF. The CDR3 nucleotides read TGTGCCAGCAGTGAGACAGGGCGGAACTATGGCTACACCTTC.

As regards this clonotype: As the CDR3 is not closed by the conserved phenylalanine or tryptophan, this likely results from a read error. Because the CDR3's place on the DNA is in doubt, the DNA is left out and the CDR3 is given as listed by TCRdb. The V call is TRBV28, the J call TRBJ2-7. Germline V CDR1 and CDR2: MDHEN, SYDVKM. The CDR3 numbers 14 amino acids, ends counted. The CDR3: CAGSPEDYPTSLFC.

V usage is TRBV19 and J usage is TRBJ1-2, with 7 bases fitting TRBD1. The J segment lost 8 bases and the V segment lost 9 bases, leaving 9 bases of the junction unmatched. The CDR3 is made up of 12 amino acids. Germline lookup yields CDR1 LNHDA and CDR2 SQIVND (reference sequence). The CDR3 sequence is CASRQGPLGYTF. CDR3 DNA sequence: TGTGCCAGCCGACAGGGTCCGTTGGGCTACACCTTC.

Of note for this clonotype: One end of the junction fails to match germline, which may point to a read error. The chain combines TRBV19 with TRBJ2-7; D may be TRBD2 (5 bases). The germline CDR1 and CDR2 sequences are LNHDA and SQIVND (reference sequence). This CDR3 region has 13 residues. CDR3 nucleotide sequence: TGTGCCGGTAGTCCACGCCTACGGGATGAGCAGTACTTC. Translated: CAGSPRLRDEQYF.

This clonotype was seen a handful of times. The chain is built from TRBV14 and TRBJ1-2; no clear D. The V end lost 1 base, the J end lost 1 base, and 13 bases lay between the germline ends. Germline loops: CDR1 SGHDN, CDR2 FVKESK. This CDR3 is built from 16 residues. The CDR3 here is CASSQGNHGINYGYTF. CDR3 nucleotide sequence: TGTGCCAGCAGCCAAGGCAACCACGGCATTAACTATGGCTACACCTTC.

This clonotype was seen many times. The chain recombines TRBV6-2 or TRBV6-3 with TRBJ1-2, with D unclear. V shed 2 bases and J shed 8 bases, with 21 bases lying between them. CDR3 length equals 16 residues. In germline, CDR1 is MNHEY, CDR2 SVGEGT. The CDR3 DNA reads TGTGCCAGCAGTTACGAGAGACGCGAGGTTCCAGAGGGCTACACCTTC. It specifies CASSYERREVPEGYTF.

This clonotype was detected many times. The V call is TRBV4-2, the J call TRBJ1-5; D uncertain. V shed 4 bases and J shed 1 base, with 14 bases lying between them. The germline gives CDR1 LGHNA, CDR2 YNFKEQ. The CDR3 sequence is 16 residues long. The DNA of the CDR3 is TGTGCCAGCAGCCCGGACGATGAAGGGAGCAATCAGCCCCAGCATTTT. Its translation: CASSPDDEGSNQPQHF.

The rearrangement uses TRBV20-1 and TRBJ2-3; 12 bases are shared with TRBD2. Per germline, CDR1 DFQATT and CDR2 SNEGSKA (reference sequence). V lost 5 bases to trimming and J lost 2 bases; unmatched junction nucleotides: 8. The CDR3 covers 16 residues. CDR3 sequence: CSAPRLAGAITDTQYF. As DNA, the CDR3 is TGCAGTGCTCCACGACTAGCGGGAGCAATCACAGATACGCAGTATTTT.

This clonotype came up a few times. This may be a read error, as it is one base from a much larger clone. The V call is TRBV2, the J call TRBJ2-1, with 7 bases that match TRBD1. The CDR3 extends over 13 amino acids. The germline CDR1 and CDR2 sequences are SNHLY and FYNNEI. V dropped 6 bases and J dropped 10; count of bases not matched to a gene: 9. In DNA, the CDR3 is TGTGCCAGCAGGCCGACAGGGCCCGGGGAGCAGTTCTTC. Protein: CASRPTGPGEQFF.

V is TRBV6-1 and J is TRBJ2-7; 7 bases map to TRBD2. V gave up 5 bases and J gave up 5 bases; unmatched junction bases: 18. The germline V gene encodes CDR1 MNHNS and CDR2 SASEGT. The CDR3 contains 17 residues. The CDR3 sequence is CASSKELRGSSYNEQYF. CDR3 bases: TGTGCCAGCAGTAAGGAGCTGCGCGGGAGCTCCTACAACGAGCAGTACTTC.

J is TRBJ2-1 and V is TRBV7-2; 13 nucleotides align to TRBD2. Germline V gene data show CDR1 as SGHTA and CDR2 as FQGNSA. CDR3 size: 15 residues. V lost 5 bases to trimming and J lost 8 bases; unmatched junction nucleotides: 6. The DNA for the CDR3 is TGTGCCAGCAGCAGACTAGCGGGAGGTTCCCATGAGCAGTTCTTC. Translation: CASSRLAGGSHEQFF.

This clonotype was observed once. Since a much larger clone is just one base distant, this may be a read error. The CDR3 reads CASPLGPSYGANVLTF. CDR3 bases: TGTGCCAGCCCCCTCGGGCCTAGTTATGGGGCCAACGTCCTGACTTTC. The chain recombines TRBV27 with TRBJ2-6; D not resolved. The CDR3 is 16 residues long. Germline V lookup: CDR1 MNHEY, CDR2 SMNVEV (reference sequence). Trimming stripped 8 bases from V and 3 bases from J, with 17 bases between.

This clonotype was counted at least ten times. This chain connects TRBV7-2 to TRBJ1-1; 11 bases match TRBD1. CDR1 and CDR2 from the germline V gene are SGHTA and FQGNSA. The CDR3 loop spans 15 amino acids. V was pared by 5 bases and J by 5 bases, with 7 bases of the junction left unmatched. The CDR3 region has the DNA TGTGCCAGCAGCCTAGGTGGGACAGGGGGAACTGAAGCTTTCTTT. This translates into CASSLGGTGGTEAFF. Filled out from reference TRBV7-2 and TRBJ1-1, the complete variable domain reads GAGVSQSPSNKVTEKGKDVELRCDPISGHTALYWYRQSLGQGLEFLIYFQGNSAPDKSGLPSDRFSAERTGGSVSTLTIQRTQQEDSAVYLCASSLGGTGGTEAFFGQGTRLTVV.

V gene TRBV7-9 combines with J gene TRBJ1-4; a possible D gene is TRBD1 (5 bases). This CDR3 has 13 amino acids. The germline V and J ends were trimmed by 5 bases and 5 bases, with 9 bases remaining between them. Germline lookup yields CDR1 SEHNR and CDR2 FQNEAQ (reference sequence). The CDR3 nucleotides read TGTGCCAGCAGCCAGTGGGGGAATGAAAAACTGTTTTTT. As protein: CASSQWGNEKLFF.

This clonotype was counted only a few times. In nucleotides, the CDR3 is TGTGCCAGCAGCCTAACAGGGGGCAAAGCGGATGGCTACACCTTC. Its protein product is CASSLTGGKADGYTF. The rearrangement uses TRBV7-2 and TRBJ1-2, with 9 bases aligning to TRBD1. V was clipped by 5 bases and J by 6 bases; unmatched bases: 10. Germline assignment: CDR1 SGHTA and CDR2 FQGNSA. The CDR3 is 15 residues long.

On this clonotype: A much bigger clone sits one base away, suggesting this may be a read error. The chain uses TRBV4-1 and TRBJ1-5; D remains ambiguous. The CDR3 totals 13 residues. Germline V CDR1 and CDR2: MGHRA, YSYEKL. Trimming stripped 0 bases from V and 9 bases from J, with 9 bases between. The CDR3 sequence is CASSQDLHGPQHF. CDR3 coding DNA: TGCGCCAGCAGCCAAGACCTCCACGGGCCCCAGCATTTT.

The V call is TRBV12-3 or TRBV12-4, the J call TRBJ1-4, with D perhaps matching TRBD1 (5 bases). CDR3 size: 14 residues. V was clipped by 0 bases and J by 4 bases, with 6 bases between them. The CDR3 region has the DNA TGTGCCAGCAGTTTAGCGACAGTTAATGAAAAACTGTTTTTT. This translates into CASSLATVNEKLFF.

This clonotype appeared many times. The chain employs TRBV18 and TRBJ2-7; 13 bases map to TRBD2. The germline CDR1 and CDR2 sequences are KGHSH and LQKENI. CDR3 length equals 15 residues. V lost 5 bases, J lost 2 bases, and 3 bases stayed unmatched. The CDR3 loop is CASSIGTSGAYEQYF. The CDR3 DNA is TGTGCCAGCTCAATAGGGACTAGCGGGGCCTACGAGCAGTACTTC.

About this clonotype: One base away lies a much larger clone, so this may be a sequencing read error. The chain couples TRBV3-1 to TRBJ2-5; the D is unclear. Germline V gives CDR1 LGHDT, CDR2 YNNKEL (reference sequence). The CDR3 has 18 amino acids. V shed 0 bases and J shed 4 bases, with 21 bases lying between them. The chain's CDR3 is CASSQDLRWTLTRETQYF. CDR3 sequence (DNA): TGTGCCAGCAGCCAAGACCTCCGGTGGACCCTAACTCGAGAGACCCAGTACTTC.

This clonotype occurred many times. This chain joins TRBV4-2 and TRBJ1-5; D possibly corresponds to TRBD1 (5 bases). V shed 0 bases and J shed 0 bases, with 15 bases lying between them. Germline CDR1 LGHNA, CDR2 YNFKEQ. The CDR3 covers 18 residues. Here the CDR3 reads CASSQDVVAGHSNQPQHF. CDR3 sequence (DNA): TGTGCCAGCAGCCAAGATGTTGTGGCAGGACATAGCAATCAGCCCCAGCATTTT.

A remark on this clonotype: A read error is possible here, since a much larger clone lies one base away. The V gene is TRBV7-3, the J gene TRBJ2-1; TRBD2 agrees at 13 bases. Per the germline V gene, CDR1 is SGHTA and CDR2 is FQGTGA. V gave up 8 bases and J gave up 6 bases; unmatched junction bases: 7. This CDR3 is built from 15 residues. CDR3 sequence reads: CASGTGLAGSNEQFF. As DNA, the CDR3 is TGTGCCAGCGGCACGGGACTAGCGGGATCCAATGAGCAGTTCTTC.

The sample holds many counts of this clonotype. The chain couples TRBV4-2 to TRBJ2-1; 8 bases agree with TRBD2. V trimming: 0 bases; J trimming: 14 bases; junction bases outside the gene matches: 15. Per the germline V gene, CDR1 is LGHNA and CDR2 is YNFKEQ. CDR3 length: 16 residues. CDR3 nucleotides: TGTGCCAGCAGCCAAGATCAAGCTAGCGGGCGAAGCATGGAGTTCTTC. This sequence encodes CASSQDQASGRSMEFF.

This clonotype was observed at least ten times. This chain joins TRBV4-1 and TRBJ2-7; D possibly uses TRBD1 or TRBD2 (5 bases each). The CDR3 covers 14 residues. Germline V lookup: CDR1 MGHRA, CDR2 YSYEKL. Trimming stripped 4 bases from V and 3 bases from J, with 13 bases between. The CDR3 is CASSPSGSVYEQYF. The CDR3 region has the DNA TGCGCCAGCAGCCCGTCAGGGAGCGTCTACGAGCAGTACTTC.